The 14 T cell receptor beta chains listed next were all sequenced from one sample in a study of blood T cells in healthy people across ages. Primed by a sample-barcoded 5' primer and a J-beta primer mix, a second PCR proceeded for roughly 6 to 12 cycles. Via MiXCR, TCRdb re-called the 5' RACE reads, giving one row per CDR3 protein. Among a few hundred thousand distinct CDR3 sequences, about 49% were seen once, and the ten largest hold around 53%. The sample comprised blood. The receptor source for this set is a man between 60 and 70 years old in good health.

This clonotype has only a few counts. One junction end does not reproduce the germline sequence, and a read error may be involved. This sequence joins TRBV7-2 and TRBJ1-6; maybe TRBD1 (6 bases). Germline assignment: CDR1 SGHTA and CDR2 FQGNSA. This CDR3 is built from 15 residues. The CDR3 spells CASSLEGRGLLPPHF. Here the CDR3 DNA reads TGTGCCAGCAGCTTAGAGGGCAGGGGCTTGTTACCCCCCCACTTT. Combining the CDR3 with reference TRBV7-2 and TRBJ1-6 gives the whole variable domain GAGVSQSPSNKVTEKGKDVELRCDPISGHTALYWYRQSLGQGLEFLIYFQGNSAPDKSGLPSDRFSAERTGGSVSTLTIQRTQQEDSAVYLCASSLEGRGLLPPHFGNGTRLTVT.

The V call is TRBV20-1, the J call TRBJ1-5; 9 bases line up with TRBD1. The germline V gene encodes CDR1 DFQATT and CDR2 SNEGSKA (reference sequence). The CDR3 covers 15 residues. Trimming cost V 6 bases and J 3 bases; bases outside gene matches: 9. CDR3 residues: CSAGLGTGLNQPQHF. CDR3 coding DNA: TGCAGTGCGGGTCTCGGGACAGGGCTCAATCAGCCCCAGCATTTT.

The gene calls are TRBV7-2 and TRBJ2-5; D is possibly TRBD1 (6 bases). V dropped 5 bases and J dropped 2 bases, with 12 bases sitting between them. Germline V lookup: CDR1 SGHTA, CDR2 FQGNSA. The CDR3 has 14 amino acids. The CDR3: CASSRPRGQETQYF. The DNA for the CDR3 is TGTGCCAGCAGCCGCCCGAGGGGGCAAGAGACCCAGTACTTC.

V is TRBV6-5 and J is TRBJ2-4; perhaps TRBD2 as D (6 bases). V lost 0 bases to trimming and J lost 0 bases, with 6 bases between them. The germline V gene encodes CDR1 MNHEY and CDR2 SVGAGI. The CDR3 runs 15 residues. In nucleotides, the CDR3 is TGTGCCAGCAGTTACTCCGGGGGAGCCAAAAACATTCAGTACTTC. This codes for CASSYSGGAKNIQYF.

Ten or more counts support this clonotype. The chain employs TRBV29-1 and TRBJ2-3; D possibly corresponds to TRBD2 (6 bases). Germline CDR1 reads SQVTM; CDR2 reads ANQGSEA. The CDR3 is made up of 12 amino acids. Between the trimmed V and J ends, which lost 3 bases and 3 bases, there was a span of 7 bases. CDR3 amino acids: CSVEGGTDTQYF. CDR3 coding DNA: TGCAGCGTTGAGGGGGGTACAGATACGCAGTATTTT.

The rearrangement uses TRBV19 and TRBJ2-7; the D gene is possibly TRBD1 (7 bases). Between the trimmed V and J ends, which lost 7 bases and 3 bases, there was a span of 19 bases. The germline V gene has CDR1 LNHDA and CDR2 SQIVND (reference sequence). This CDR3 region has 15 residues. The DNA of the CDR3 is TGTGCCAGTAAGTCACAGGGGACTCTAGACTACGAGCAGTACTTC. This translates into CASKSQGTLDYEQYF.

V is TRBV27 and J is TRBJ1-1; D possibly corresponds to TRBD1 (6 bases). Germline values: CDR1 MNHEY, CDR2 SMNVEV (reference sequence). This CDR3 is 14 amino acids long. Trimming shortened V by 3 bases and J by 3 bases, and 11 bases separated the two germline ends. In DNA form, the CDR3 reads TGTGCCAGCAGTTTCAACAGGGCGGACACTGAAGCTTTCTTT. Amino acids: CASSFNRADTEAFF.

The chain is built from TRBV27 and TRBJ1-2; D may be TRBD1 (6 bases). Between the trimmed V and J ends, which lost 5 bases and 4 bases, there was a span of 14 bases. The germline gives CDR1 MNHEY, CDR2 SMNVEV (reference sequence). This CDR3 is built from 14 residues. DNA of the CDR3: TGTGCCAGCAGTCTACAGGAGGGGGTCTATGGCTACACCTTC. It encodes CASSLQEGVYGYTF.

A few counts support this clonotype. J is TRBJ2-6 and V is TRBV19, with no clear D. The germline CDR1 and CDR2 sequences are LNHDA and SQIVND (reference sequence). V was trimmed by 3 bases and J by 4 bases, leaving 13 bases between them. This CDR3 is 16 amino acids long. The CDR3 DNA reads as TGTGCCAGTAGTATCGGACGGCCTCTGGGGGCCAACGTCCTGACTTTC. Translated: CASSIGRPLGANVLTF.

The CDR3 nucleotides read TGTGCCAGCAGTTCTCAGCGAGGGGACAATGAGCAGTTCTTC. Protein: CASSSQRGDNEQFF. This rearrangement joins TRBV12-3 or TRBV12-4 to TRBJ2-1; the D gene could be TRBD1 or TRBD2 (5 bases each). Trimming cost V 4 bases and J 5 bases, with 12 bases left between them. The CDR3 sequence is 14 residues long.

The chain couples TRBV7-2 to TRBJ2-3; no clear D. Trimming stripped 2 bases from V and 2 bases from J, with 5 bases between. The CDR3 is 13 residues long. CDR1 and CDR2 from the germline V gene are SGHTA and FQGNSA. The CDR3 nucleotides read TGTGCCAGCAGCTTAATGGTCACAGATACGCAGTATTTT. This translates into CASSLMVTDTQYF.

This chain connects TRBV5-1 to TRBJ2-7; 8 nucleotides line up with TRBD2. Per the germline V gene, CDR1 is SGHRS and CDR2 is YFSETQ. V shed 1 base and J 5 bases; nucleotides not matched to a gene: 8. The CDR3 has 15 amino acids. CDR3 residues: CASSLSLSGMDEQYF. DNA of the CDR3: TGCGCCAGCAGCTTGTCCCTTAGCGGGATGGACGAGCAGTACTTC. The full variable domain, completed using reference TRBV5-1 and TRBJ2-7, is KAGVTQTPRYLIKTRGQQVTLSCSPISGHRSVSWYQQTPGQGLQFLFEYFSETQRNKGNFPGRFSGRQFSNSRSEMNVSTLELGDSALYLCASSLSLSGMDEQYFGPGTRLTVT.

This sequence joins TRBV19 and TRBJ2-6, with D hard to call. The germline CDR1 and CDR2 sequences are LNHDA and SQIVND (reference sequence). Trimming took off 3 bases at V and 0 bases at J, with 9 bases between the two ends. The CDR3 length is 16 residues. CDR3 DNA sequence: TGTGCCAGTAGTATTCGACGGAGCTCTGGGGCCAACGTCCTGACTTTC. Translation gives CASSIRRSSGANVLTF.

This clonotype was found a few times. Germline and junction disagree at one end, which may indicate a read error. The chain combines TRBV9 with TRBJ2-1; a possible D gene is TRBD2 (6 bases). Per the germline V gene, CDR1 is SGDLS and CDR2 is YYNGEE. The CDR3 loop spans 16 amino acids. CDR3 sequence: CASSPRLGSSYNEQFF. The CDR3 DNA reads TGTGCCAGCAGCCCTCGACTAGGGAGCTCCTATAATGAGCAGTTCTTC.